Below, 28 T cell receptor beta chains from the same sample are listed, as sequenced in a study of T cells in Graves' hyperthyroidism and ophthalmopathy. Amplification targeted TCR beta CDR3 regions from RNA transcripts. First-round RT-PCR of the TCR CDR3 relied on the HTBI primer set. TCRdb recomputed calls from the multiplex PCR reads with MiXCR, one row per CDR3 protein. The sample lists more than 150,000 distinct CDR3 sequences, about 18% occurring once. The specimen was blood. These receptors were collected from a woman aged 50 to 60 with Graves' hyperthyroidism.

This clonotype showed up many times. The rearrangement links TRBV29-1 to TRBJ1-5; D is undetermined. Trimming removed 3 bases from V and 5 bases from J, with 8 bases in between. The CDR3 has 12 amino acids. The germline V gene encodes CDR1 SQVTM and CDR2 ANQGSEA. CDR3 residues: CSVESADQPQHF. DNA for the CDR3: TGCAGCGTTGAGTCCGCCGATCAGCCCCAGCATTTT.

J is TRBJ2-4 and V is TRBV5-1; 9 bases are a match to TRBD2. The junction had 14 bases not matched to a gene; V was cut back by 5 bases and J by 8 bases. Per the germline V gene, CDR1 is SGHRS and CDR2 is YFSETQ. The length of the CDR3 is 16 residues. CDR3 nucleotides: TGCGCCAGCAGAGGAGGAAGCGGGGGGCAACAAGACATTCAGTACTTC. Translating it yields CASRGGSGGQQDIQYF.

In this sample, this clonotype turned up many times. This chain links TRBV19 with TRBJ1-1; D is ambiguous. CDR1 is LNHDA, CDR2 SQIVND, per germline (reference sequence). The CDR3 totals 16 residues. Trimming cost V 3 bases and J 3 bases, with 17 bases left between them. The CDR3 is CASSIRIPVWYTEAFF. In DNA form, the CDR3 reads TGTGCCAGTAGTATCCGCATACCTGTCTGGTACACTGAAGCTTTCTTT.

In its sample, this clonotype was seen many times. This chain uses TRBV18 with TRBJ1-1; D gene unclear. Germline V lookup: CDR1 KGHSH, CDR2 LQKENI. The CDR3 extends over 16 amino acids. V was shortened by 4 bases and J by 0 bases, with 15 bases between the two germline ends. The CDR3 is CASSLYGFAVNTEAFF. DNA of the CDR3: TGTGCCAGCTCACTTTACGGATTTGCGGTGAACACTGAAGCTTTCTTT.

This clonotype appeared many times. This chain connects TRBV2 to TRBJ1-1, with D hard to call. This CDR3 is built from 13 residues. V was clipped by 8 bases and J by 0 bases, with 10 bases between them. The germline V gene has CDR1 SNHLY and CDR2 FYNNEI. The CDR3 reads CASFDGLNTEAFF. DNA of the CDR3: TGTGCCAGCTTCGACGGTCTGAACACTGAAGCTTTCTTT.

This clonotype was observed at least ten times. This rearrangement joins TRBV20-1 to TRBJ2-1; TRBD2 agrees at 10 bases. Germline CDR1 DFQATT, CDR2 SNEGSKA (reference sequence). This CDR3 comprises 14 residues. With 3 bases clipped from V and 9 bases from J, the junction kept 8 bases outside the gene matches. The DNA of the CDR3 is TGCAGTGCTAGTAGAAGCGGGGGGGCCGGTGAGCAGTTCTTC. Translated: CSASRSGGAGEQFF.

This clonotype was observed at least ten times. The CDR3 reads CASSFLAGGKETQYF. The CDR3 DNA is TGTGCCAGCAGTTTCTTAGCGGGGGGCAAAGAGACCCAGTACTTC. The chain links TRBV27 to TRBJ2-5; TRBD2 agrees at 10 bases. Germline values: CDR1 MNHEY, CDR2 SMNVEV (reference sequence). The V segment lost 3 bases and the J segment 3 bases; nucleotides outside the gene matches: 4. The CDR3 covers 15 residues.

The J gene is TRBJ2-4, the V gene TRBV3-1; a weak D match, TRBD2 (5 bases). The germline CDR1 and CDR2 sequences are LGHDT and YNNKEL (reference sequence). The ends were cut back, 0 bases at V and 0 bases at J, with 9 bases in the middle. The CDR3 consists of 16 residues. CDR3 residues: CASSQDFGLAKNIQYF. Here the CDR3 DNA reads TGTGCCAGCAGCCAAGATTTCGGACTAGCCAAAAACATTCAGTACTTC.

This clonotype was picked up many times. The chain has TRBV4-1 and TRBJ2-7; the match to TRBD1 covers 9 bases. Germline CDR1 MGHRA, CDR2 YSYEKL. This CDR3 is built from 15 residues. Losses at the gene ends were 5 bases for V and 6 bases for J; bases not matched to a gene: 11. The CDR3 DNA is TGCGCCAGCAGCGTCGCGGGGACAGGGATTTTCGAGCAGTACTTC. Translated: CASSVAGTGIFEQYF.

The chain couples TRBV3-1 to TRBJ1-5; maybe TRBD1 (6 bases). Germline CDR1 LGHDT, CDR2 YNNKEL (reference sequence). V was clipped by 5 bases and J by 7 bases, with 18 bases between them. The CDR3 spans 15 residues. CDR3 sequence (DNA): TGTGCCAGCAGCTTAGCTCGGGGGCAGGGGCAGCCCCAGCATTTT. Protein product: CASSLARGQGQPQHF.

At least ten counts were recorded for this clonotype. V usage is TRBV6-1 and J usage is TRBJ2-2, with a possible D match to TRBD1 (5 bases). The CDR3 runs 15 residues. Germline V gives CDR1 MNHNS, CDR2 SASEGT. With 4 bases removed from V and 4 bases from J, the gap between germline ends came to 13 bases. The CDR3 is CASSAYDSSTGELFF. The CDR3 coding sequence is TGTGCCAGCAGTGCCTATGACAGTAGCACCGGGGAGCTGTTTTTT.

With respect to this clonotype: A read error may produce the germline difference seen at one junction end. The V gene is TRBV4-1, the J gene TRBJ1-5; D is unclear. CDR1 is MGHRA and CDR2 is YSYEKL in the germline V gene. This CDR3 is 13 amino acids long. DNA for the CDR3: TGCGCCAGCAGCCAACGTAGCGATCAGCCCCAGCATTTT. It is translated as CASSQRSDQPQHF.

This chain joins TRBV6-2 or TRBV6-3 and TRBJ2-6, with D hard to call. The CDR3 sequence is 19 residues long. V lost 6 bases and J 0 bases, leaving 21 bases between the germline ends. CDR1 and CDR2 from the germline V gene are MNHEY and SVGEGT. CDR3 sequence (DNA): TGTGCCAGCAGGAGTGGGGTGGGCAGGCGATACTCTGGGGCCAACGTCCTGACTTTC. Its protein product is CASRSGVGRRYSGANVLTF.

The chain employs TRBV20-1 and TRBJ1-2; 7 bases match TRBD1. V dropped 3 bases and J dropped 8; count of bases not matched to a gene: 9. This CDR3 has 13 amino acids. The V gene's germline CDR1 is DFQATT and CDR2 SNEGSKA (reference sequence). The CDR3: CSARDRRGRGYTF. The CDR3 bases are TGCAGTGCTAGGGACAGGCGAGGAAGGGGCTACACCTTC.

This clonotype showed up just a few times. This sequence joins TRBV7-9 and TRBJ1-5; possibly TRBD1 for D (5 bases). CDR3 length: 17 residues. The V and J ends lost 1 base and 3 bases respectively, with 16 bases between them. Germline values: CDR1 SEHNR, CDR2 FQNEAQ (reference sequence). CDR3 in amino acids: CASSLGGRGGINQPQHF. As DNA, the CDR3 is TGTGCCAGCAGCTTAGGAGGGCGGGGCGGAATCAATCAGCCCCAGCATTTT.

The sample holds many counts of this clonotype. The rearrangement joins TRBV12-3 or TRBV12-4 to TRBJ1-1; D perhaps matches TRBD1 (5 bases). This CDR3 has 15 amino acids. With 4 bases removed from V and 0 bases from J, the gap between germline ends came to 12 bases. In DNA form, the CDR3 reads TGTGCCAGCAGTTGGAGGGACCGCCTGAACACTGAAGCTTTCTTT. Amino acid sequence: CASSWRDRLNTEAFF.

This clonotype occurred many times. V gene TRBV11-2 combines with J gene TRBJ2-1; the match to TRBD1 covers 8 bases. The CDR3 has 14 residues. The V and J ends lost 4 bases and 9 bases, in that order; junction bases with no gene match: 8. Germline values: CDR1 SGHAT, CDR2 FQNNGV. CDR3 DNA: TGTGCCAGCAGCTGGAGGACAGGGAGCGGTGAGCAGTTCTTC. Residues: CASSWRTGSGEQFF.

This clonotype has a count of ten or more. The chain links TRBV28 to TRBJ1-2; no definite D call. The CDR3 runs to 11 residues. Germline loops: CDR1 MDHEN, CDR2 SYDVKM. The V end was cut by 7 bases, the J end by 1 base, with 4 bases between. This chain's CDR3 is CASKLNYGYTF. The CDR3 DNA is TGTGCCAGCAAACTTAACTATGGCTACACCTTC.

This chain links TRBV5-8 with TRBJ2-7; no clear D gene. V lost 4 bases and J 1 base, leaving 21 bases between the germline ends. Germline lookup yields CDR1 SGHTS and CDR2 YDEGEE. This CDR3 is built from 17 residues. CDR3 amino acids: CASSGLRVVLGSYEQYF. Here the CDR3 DNA reads TGTGCCAGCAGCGGGCTTCGGGTCGTGCTAGGGTCCTACGAGCAGTACTTC.

This clonotype was seen many times. V gene TRBV25-1 combines with J gene TRBJ1-1; D remains unclear. Germline values: CDR1 MGHDK, CDR2 SYGVNS. The ends were cut back, 4 bases at V and 0 bases at J, with 6 bases in the middle. This CDR3 comprises 13 residues. The CDR3 here is CASSGGLNTEAFF. The CDR3 region has the DNA TGTGCCAGCAGTGGAGGGTTGAACACTGAAGCTTTCTTT. Full variable domain (rest looked up from reference TRBV25-1 and TRBJ1-1): EADIYQTPRYLVIGTGKKITLECSQTMGHDKMYWYQQDPGMELHLIHYSYGVNSTEKGDLSSESTVSRIRTEHFPLTLESARPSHTSQYLCASSGGLNTEAFFGQGTRLTVV.

This clonotype was counted between two and nine times. The chain uses TRBV19 and TRBJ1-5; 10 nucleotides agree with TRBD1. This CDR3 contains 16 residues. Germline lookup yields CDR1 LNHDA and CDR2 SQIVND (reference sequence). The J segment lost 0 bases and the V segment lost 5 bases, leaving 4 bases of the junction unmatched. The CDR3 sequence: CASSRTGGYSNQPQHF. As DNA, the CDR3 is TGTGCCAGTAGTCGGACAGGGGGTTATAGCAATCAGCCCCAGCATTTT.

In its sample, this clonotype was seen many times. This CDR3 reads CASSLNAGQETQYF. CDR3 sequence (DNA): TGTGCCAGCTCACTAAACGCCGGACAAGAGACCCAGTACTTC. This sequence joins TRBV18 and TRBJ2-5; D gene ambiguous. The germline V gene has CDR1 KGHSH and CDR2 LQKENI. V was cut by 4 bases and J by 2 bases, with 11 bases left in between. CDR3 length: 14 residues.

This clonotype has at least ten counts. The chain links TRBV18 to TRBJ1-5, with D perhaps TRBD1 (5 bases). This CDR3 contains 14 residues. The germline V gene encodes CDR1 KGHSH and CDR2 LQKENI. V dropped 2 bases and J dropped 7 bases, with 12 bases sitting between them. DNA for the CDR3: TGTGCCAGCTCACCAGGGGGGGGAAGGCAGCCCCAGCATTTT. As protein: CASSPGGGRQPQHF.

Ten or more counts support this clonotype. This chain links TRBV24-1 with TRBJ2-5; 9 positions match TRBD2. CDR3 size: 17 residues. Germline assignment: CDR1 KGHDR and CDR2 SFDVKD. The V gene end was trimmed by 4 bases and the J gene end by 2 bases; junction bases not matched to a gene: 10. The CDR3 reads CATSDPLLAGKQETQYF. CDR3 bases: TGTGCCACCAGTGACCCTCTACTAGCGGGTAAACAAGAGACCCAGTACTTC.

This clonotype has more than one count but fewer than ten. CDR3 nucleotides: TGTGCCAGCAGCCCTGGCCCCGGGACGGGGAAATACGAGCAGTACTTC. Protein product: CASSPGPGTGKYEQYF. This chain joins TRBV7-3 and TRBJ2-7; D possibly uses TRBD1 or TRBD2 (5 bases each). The CDR3 contains 16 residues. V lost 5 bases and J lost 4, with 21 bases in between. Germline CDR1 SGHTA, CDR2 FQGTGA.

This clonotype showed up many times. The chain uses TRBV7-9 and TRBJ1-1, with no clear D. V was cut by 2 bases and J by 2 bases, with 18 bases left in between. The CDR3 is made up of 17 amino acids. Germline V CDR1 and CDR2: SEHNR, FQNEAQ (reference sequence). CDR3 coding DNA: TGTGCCAGCAGCTTATATTCCGTGAAGGGTCGAAACACTGAAGCTTTCTTT. It codes for CASSLYSVKGRNTEAFF.

This clonotype came up many times. V is TRBV28 and J is TRBJ1-1, with a tentative D call TRBD1 (6 bases). The germline V gene encodes CDR1 MDHEN and CDR2 SYDVKM. Deletions cut 6 bases from V and 4 bases from J, with 12 bases between. This CDR3 has 13 amino acids. In DNA, the CDR3 is TGTGCCAGCAGAGGTACAGGGAGCACTGAAGCTTTCTTT. Its protein is CASRGTGSTEAFF.

There are many counts of this clonotype. The J gene is TRBJ2-1, the V gene TRBV28; TRBD2 agrees at 10 bases. This CDR3 has 14 amino acids. Trimming removed 6 bases from V and 7 bases from J; junction bases left unmatched: 6. Germline assignment: CDR1 MDHEN and CDR2 SYDVKM. CDR3 DNA: TGTGCCAGCAGCCAGCGGGGGGGGCCTAATGAGCAGTTCTTC. Translated, it gives CASSQRGGPNEQFF.